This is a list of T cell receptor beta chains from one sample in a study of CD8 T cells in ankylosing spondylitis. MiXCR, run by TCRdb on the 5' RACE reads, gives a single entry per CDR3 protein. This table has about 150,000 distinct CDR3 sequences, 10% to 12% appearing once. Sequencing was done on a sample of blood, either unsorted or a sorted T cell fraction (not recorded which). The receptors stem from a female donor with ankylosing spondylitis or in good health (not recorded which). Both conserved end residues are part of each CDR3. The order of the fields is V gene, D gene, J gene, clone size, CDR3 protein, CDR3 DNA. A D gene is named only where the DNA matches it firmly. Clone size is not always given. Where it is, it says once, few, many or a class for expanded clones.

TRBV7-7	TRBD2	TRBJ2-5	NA	CASSPGLAGREETQYF	TGTGCCAGCAGCCCGGGACTAGCGGGGCGAGAGGAGACCCAGTACTTC
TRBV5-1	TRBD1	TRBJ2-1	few	CASSPITRVTGRSSYNEQFF	TGCGCCAGCAGCCCCATAACCAGAGTGACAGGGAGATCTTCCTACAATGAGCAGTTCTTC
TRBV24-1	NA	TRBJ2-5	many	CATSDTRTILGTQYF	TGTGCCACCAGTGACACCAGGACCATATTGGGGACCCAGTACTTC
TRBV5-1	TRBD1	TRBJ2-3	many	CASSFSDRGTDTQYF	TGCGCCAGCAGCTTCTCGGACAGGGGCACAGATACGCAGTATTTT
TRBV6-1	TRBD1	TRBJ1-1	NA	CASRTGQGKYWVTEAFF	TGTGCCAGCAGAACGGGACAGGGGAAGTATTGGGTCACTGAAGCTTTCTTT
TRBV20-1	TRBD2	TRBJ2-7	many	CSAISPGGGGSYEQYF	TGCAGTGCTATCTCTCCTGGCGGGGGGGGCTCCTACGAGCAGTACTTC
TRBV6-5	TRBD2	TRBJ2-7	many	CASSYSESGGAYEQYF	TGTGCCAGCAGTTACTCGGAGAGCGGGGGGGCTTACGAGCAGTACTTC
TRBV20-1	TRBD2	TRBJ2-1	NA	CSARDAGTRQFF	TGCAGTGCTAGAGATGCGGGGACTAGGCAGTTCTTC
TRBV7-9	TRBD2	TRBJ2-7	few	CASSSQAGGPSYEQYF	TGTGCCAGCAGCTCCCAAGCGGGAGGGCCTTCCTACGAGCAGTACTTC
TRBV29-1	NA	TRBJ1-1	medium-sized	CSVAPLGEAFF	TGCAGCGTTGCCCCGTTGGGGGAAGCTTTCTTT
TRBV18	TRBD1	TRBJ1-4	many	CASSPLGQGNEKLFF	TGTGCCAGCTCACCACTGGGACAGGGTAATGAAAAACTGTTTTTT
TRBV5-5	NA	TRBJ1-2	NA	CASSLGSAYGYTF	TGTGCCAGCAGCTTGGGGTCGGCCTATGGCTACACCTTC
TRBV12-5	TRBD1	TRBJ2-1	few	CASERTGLKNEQFF	TGTGCTAGTGAACGGACAGGGCTTAAGAATGAGCAGTTCTTC
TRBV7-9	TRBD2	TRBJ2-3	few	CASSSGTTFTDTQYF	TGTGCCAGCAGCTCCGGGACTACCTTCACAGATACGCAGTATTTT
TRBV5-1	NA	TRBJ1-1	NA	CASSLGSIGLRNTEAFF	TGCGCCAGCAGCTTGGGATCCATAGGGCTTCGGAACACTGAAGCTTTCTTT
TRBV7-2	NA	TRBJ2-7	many	CASSFGRASYEQYF	TGTGCCAGCAGCTTCGGGCGGGCCAGCTACGAGCAGTACTTC
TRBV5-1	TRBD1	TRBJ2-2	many	CASSLSGGQNTGELFF	TGCGCCAGCAGCCTCTCAGGGGGTCAAAACACCGGGGAGCTGTTTTTT
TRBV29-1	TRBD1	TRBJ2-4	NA	CCADPGQATRGVKNIQYF	TGCTGCGCAGACCCGGGACAGGCCACAAGAGGAGTCAAAAACATTCAGTACTTC
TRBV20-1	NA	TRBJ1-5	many	CSASAGHTPLEPQHF	TGCAGTGCTAGCGCCGGCCACACCCCCTTGGAGCCCCAGCATTTT
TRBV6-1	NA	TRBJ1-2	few	CASSEPPGIGYTF	TGTGCCAGCAGTGAACCCCCAGGGATCGGCTACACCTTC
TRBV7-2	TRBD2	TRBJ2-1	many	CASSKGLAASYNEQFF	TGTGCCAGCAGCAAGGGACTAGCGGCCTCCTACAATGAGCAGTTCTTC
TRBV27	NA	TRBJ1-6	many	CASSHRAWGENSPLHF	TGTGCCAGCAGTCACCGGGCATGGGGGGAAAATTCACCCCTCCACTTT
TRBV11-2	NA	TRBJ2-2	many	CASSLRQGNTGELFF	TGTGCCAGCAGCTTAAGGCAGGGAAACACCGGGGAGCTGTTTTTT
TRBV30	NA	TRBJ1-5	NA	CAWSVWGARQPQHF	TGTGCCTGGAGTGTATGGGGGGCTAGGCAGCCCCAGCATTTT
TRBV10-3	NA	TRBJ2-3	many	CAISNPAGKPTDTQYF	TGTGCCATCAGTAACCCCGCAGGCAAACCCACAGATACGCAGTATTTT
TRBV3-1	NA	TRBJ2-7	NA	CASSYRLGHNYEQYF	TGTGCCAGCAGCTACAGATTGGGACACAACTACGAGCAGTACTTC
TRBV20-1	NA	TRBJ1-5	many	CSARQGGNQPQHF	TGCAGTGCTAGACAGGGCGGCAATCAGCCCCAGCATTTT
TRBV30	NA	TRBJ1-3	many	CAWSQGRGNTIYF	TGTGCCTGGAGCCAAGGCCGCGGAAACACCATATATTTT